This entry concerns a single TCR beta chain. The antigen remains unidentified. There are 15 residues in the CDR3. The germline V gene encodes CDR1 SGDLS and CDR2 YYNGEE. The junction had 5 bases not matched to a gene; V was cut back by 3 bases and J by 0 bases. The data were obtained in a study of cytomegalovirus exposure and HLA in healthy donors. At the level of the study: Among a few hundred genotyped donors, around 82% fell in the Caucasian-associated ancestry cluster.

Study-wide findings and caveats: The listing of fewer than 200 TCR beta chains classed them as cytomegalovirus-associated. Using a false discovery rate of 0.05, a later analysis showed that approximately 16,000 TCR beta sequences were associated with HLA alleles. TCR sequences were mostly rare, though some public TCRs occurred in many donors.

The PCR made use of 60 Vbeta and 13 Jbeta primers. The repertoire was sequenced with immunoSEQ multiplex PCR; TCRdb's copy has only in-frame clones and lacks some. The sample has around 180,000 clones; 70% to 90% are singletons. What was sequenced was PBMCs. The sequence was collected from a girl aged 10 to 17 in good health and CMV-seropositive. The chain is built from TRBV9 and TRBJ1-1, with TRBD1 matching over 7 bases. In nucleotides, the CDR3 is TGTGCCAGCAGCGCGAAGGGGGCTATGAACACTGAAGCTTTCTTT. Translated: CASSAKGAMNTEAFF.